This is a list of T cell receptor beta chains from one sample in a study of OX40 agonist ivuxolimab in advanced cancers. Sequencing used immunoSEQ multiplex PCR; TCRdb keeps in-frame clones, though not all of them. The sample lists 100,000 or so clones; 65% to 90% were seen once. The material was CD4+ or CD8+ T cells sorted from blood, obtained in a trial of the OX40 agonist ivuxolimab. Source of these receptors: an adult with an advanced solid tumor such as melanoma, head and neck, liver or kidney cancer. Each CDR3 is given with its conserved first and last residue. The order of the fields is clone size, CDR3 length, D gene, V gene, J gene, CDR3 DNA, CDR3 protein. A D gene is named only where the DNA matches it firmly. Some rows have no size entry. The others give once, few or many, or a class for an expanded clone.

NA	15	NA	TRBV6-1	TRBJ2-4	TGTGCCAGCAGTGATAGCGGTCTAGCCAAAAACATTCAGTACTTC	CASSDSGLAKNIQYF
NA	15	TRBD2	TRBV27	TRBJ2-5	TGTGCCAGCAGCCACCCCGGTGAGGGGAGGGCGGCCCAGTACTTC	CASSHPGEGRAAQYF
NA	16	NA	TRBV10-3	TRBJ2-2	TGTGCCATCAGTGATGGACTAAGCGGGAACACCGGGGAGCTGTTTTTT	CAISDGLSGNTGELFF
NA	17	TRBD2	TRBV7-2	TRBJ2-7	TGTGCCAGCAGCCTAAACCCGGGACTAGCGGGAGGGTACGAGCAGTACTTC	CASSLNPGLAGGYEQYF
NA	14	NA	TRBV29-1	TRBJ2-1	TGCAGCGTGGAAGAACCGGGACTTCAAGATGAGCAGTTCTTC	CSVEEPGLQDEQFF
NA	13	TRBD1	TRBV2	TRBJ1-2	TGTGCCAGCAGTTCTCGGACAGGGGCAGGCTACACCTTC	CASSSRTGAGYTF
NA	13	NA	TRBV10-1	TRBJ2-4	TGCGCCAGCAGTGAGGGGGGATCCAGCATTCAGTACTTC	CASSEGGSSIQYF
NA	15	NA	TRBV18	TRBJ2-5	TGTGCCAGCTCACCAGAAGCCGGGACTGCAAAGACCCAGTACTTC	CASSPEAGTAKTQYF
few	14	NA	TRBV21-1	TRBJ2-5	TGTGCCAGCAGCAAAGGGCAGTTCCAGGAGACCCAGTACTTC	CASSKGQFQETQYF
NA	14	NA	TRBV5-1	TRBJ1-1	TGCGCCAGCAGCACACTACAGGGAGATAGTGAAGCTTTCTTT	CASSTLQGDSEAFF
few	16	TRBD1	TRBV6-6	TRBJ1-5	TGTGCCAGCAGTACTGCGGGACAGGGGAGCAATCAGCCCCAGCATTTT	CASSTAGQGSNQPQHF
NA	17	NA	TRBV18	TRBJ2-1	TGTGCCAGCTCACCACGGGTCCAACAGGGCCCACACAATGAGCAGTTCTTC	CASSPRVQQGPHNEQFF
NA	15	TRBD2	TRBV9	TRBJ2-5	TGTGCCAGCAGCGTAGGACTAGCGGTGGGGGAGACCCAGTACTTC	CASSVGLAVGETQYF
NA	14	NA	TRBV6-5	TRBJ2-6	TGTGCCAGCAGGACAGCTACTGGGGCCAACGTCCTGACTTTC	CASRTATGANVLTF
NA	14	NA	TRBV6-6	TRBJ2-2	TGTGCCAGTACCTTGGGACAGAACACCGGGGAGCTGTTTTTT	CASTLGQNTGELFF
NA	15	NA	TRBV4-1	TRBJ2-1	TGCGCCAGCAGCCAAGCCCATAGGACCGTCACTGAGCAGTTCTTC	CASSQAHRTVTEQFF
NA	16	TRBD1	TRBV18	TRBJ2-3	TGTGCCAGCTCACCTCGGGGACAGGGGTCGGCAGATACGCAGTATTTT	CASSPRGQGSADTQYF
NA	14	NA	TRBV6-5	TRBJ1-5	TGTGCCAGCAGTTACTCTCAGGGGCATCAGCCCCAGCATTTT	CASSYSQGHQPQHF
NA	15	TRBD1	TRBV5-8	TRBJ2-2	TGTGCCAGCAGCCACAGGGGGCGCGGCACCGGGGAGCTGTTTTTT	CASSHRGRGTGELFF
once	15	NA	TRBV15	TRBJ1-2	TGTGCCACCAGCAGAGGAGGTGAGGAGTCCTATGGCTACACCTTC	CATSRGGEESYGYTF
NA	15	TRBD2	TRBV5-4	TRBJ2-1	TGTGCCAGCAGCCAGGGACTAGCTATTTCCAATGAGCAGTTCTTC	CASSQGLAISNEQFF
NA	15	NA	TRBV6-1	TRBJ1-5	TGTGCCAGCAGTGTCCAGGGGTTATCTTTTCAGCCCCAGCATTTT	CASSVQGLSFQPQHF
NA	14	TRBD1	TRBV5-6	TRBJ1-5	TGTGCCAGCAGCTTGGGGACAGGGGGTCAGCCCCAGCATTTT	CASSLGTGGQPQHF